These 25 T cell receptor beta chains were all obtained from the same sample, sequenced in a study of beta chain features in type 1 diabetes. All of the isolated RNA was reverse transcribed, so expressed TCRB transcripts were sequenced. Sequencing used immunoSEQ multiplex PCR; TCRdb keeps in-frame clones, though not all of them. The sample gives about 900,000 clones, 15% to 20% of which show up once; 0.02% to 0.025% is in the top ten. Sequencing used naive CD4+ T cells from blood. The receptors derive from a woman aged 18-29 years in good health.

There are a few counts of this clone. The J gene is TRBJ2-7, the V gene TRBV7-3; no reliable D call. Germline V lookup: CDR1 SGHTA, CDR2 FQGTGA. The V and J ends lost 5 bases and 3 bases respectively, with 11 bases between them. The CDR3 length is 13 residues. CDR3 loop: CASSPGQDYEQYF. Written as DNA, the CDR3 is TGTGCCAGCAGCCCCGGGCAAGACTACGAGCAGTACTTC.

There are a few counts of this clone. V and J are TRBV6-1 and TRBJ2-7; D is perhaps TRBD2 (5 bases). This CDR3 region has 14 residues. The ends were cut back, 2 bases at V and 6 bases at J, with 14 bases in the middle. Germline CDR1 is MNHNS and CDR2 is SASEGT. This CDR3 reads CASSERGLVREQYF. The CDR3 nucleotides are TGTGCCAGCAGTGAACGGGGTCTGGTCCGCGAGCAGTACTTC.

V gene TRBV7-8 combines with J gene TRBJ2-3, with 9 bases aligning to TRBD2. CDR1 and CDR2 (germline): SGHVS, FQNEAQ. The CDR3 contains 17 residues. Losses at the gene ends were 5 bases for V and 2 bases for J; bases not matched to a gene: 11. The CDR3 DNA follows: TGTGCCAGCAGCCCCTCTCCGGGACTAGCAGCCACAGATACGCAGTATTTT. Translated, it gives CASSPSPGLAATDTQYF.

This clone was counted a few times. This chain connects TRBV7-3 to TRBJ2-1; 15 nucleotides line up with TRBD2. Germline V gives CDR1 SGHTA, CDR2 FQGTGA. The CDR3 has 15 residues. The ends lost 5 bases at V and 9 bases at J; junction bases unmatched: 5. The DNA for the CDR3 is TGTGCCAGCAGCGCCGGACTAGCGGGAGGGGTTGAGCAGTTCTTC. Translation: CASSAGLAGGVEQFF. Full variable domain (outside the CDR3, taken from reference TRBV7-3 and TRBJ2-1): GAGVSQTPSNKVTEKGKYVELRCDPISGHTALYWYRQSLGQGPEFLIYFQGTGAADDSGLPNDRFFAVRPEGSVSTLKIQRTERGDSAVYLCASSAGLAGGVEQFFGPGTRLTVL.

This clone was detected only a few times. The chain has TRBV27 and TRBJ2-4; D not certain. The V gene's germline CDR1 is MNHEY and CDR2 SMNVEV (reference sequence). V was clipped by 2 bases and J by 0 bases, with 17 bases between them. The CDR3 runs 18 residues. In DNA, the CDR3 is TGTGCCAGCAGTTTAGAGGCTCCAACAACGCAAGCCAAAAACATTCAGTACTTC. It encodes CASSLEAPTTQAKNIQYF.

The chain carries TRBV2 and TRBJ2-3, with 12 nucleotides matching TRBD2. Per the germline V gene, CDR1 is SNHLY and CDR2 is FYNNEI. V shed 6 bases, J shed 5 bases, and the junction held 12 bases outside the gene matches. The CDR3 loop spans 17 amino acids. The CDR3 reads CASRERLAGVPVDTQYF. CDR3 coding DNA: TGTGCCAGCAGGGAACGACTAGCGGGAGTTCCGGTAGATACGCAGTATTTT.

CDR3 bases: TGTGCCAGCAGTCGGACACAAAACTATGGCTACACCTTC. This translates into CASSRTQNYGYTF. The chain employs TRBV6-1 and TRBJ1-2; a possible D gene is TRBD1 (5 bases). V lost 5 bases and J lost 2, with 9 bases in between. CDR3 size: 13 residues. The germline V gene has CDR1 MNHNS and CDR2 SASEGT.

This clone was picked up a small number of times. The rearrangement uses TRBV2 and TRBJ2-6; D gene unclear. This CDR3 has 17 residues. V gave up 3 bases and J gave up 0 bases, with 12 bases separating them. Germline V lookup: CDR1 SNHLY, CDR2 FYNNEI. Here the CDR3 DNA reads TGTGCCAGCAGTGAGGTCAGCAGACGCTCTGGGGCCAACGTCCTGACTTTC. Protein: CASSEVSRRSGANVLTF.

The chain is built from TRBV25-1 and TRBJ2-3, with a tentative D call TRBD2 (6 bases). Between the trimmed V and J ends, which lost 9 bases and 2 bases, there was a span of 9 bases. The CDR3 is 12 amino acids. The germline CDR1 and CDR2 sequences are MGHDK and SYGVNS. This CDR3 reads CASRDFTDTQYF. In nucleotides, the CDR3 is TGTGCCAGTCGGGACTTCACAGATACGCAGTATTTT.

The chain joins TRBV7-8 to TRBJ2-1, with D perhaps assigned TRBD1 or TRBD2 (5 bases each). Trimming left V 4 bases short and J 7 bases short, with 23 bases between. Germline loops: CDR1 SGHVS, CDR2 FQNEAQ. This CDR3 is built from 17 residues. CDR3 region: CASSSSPRGQRFNEQFF. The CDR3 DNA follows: TGTGCCAGCAGCTCCAGCCCGAGGGGTCAACGGTTTAATGAGCAGTTCTTC.

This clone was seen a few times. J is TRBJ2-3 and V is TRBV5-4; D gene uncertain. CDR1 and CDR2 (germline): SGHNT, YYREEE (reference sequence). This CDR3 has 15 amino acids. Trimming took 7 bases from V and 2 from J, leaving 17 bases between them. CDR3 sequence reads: CASQPAPSPTDTQYF. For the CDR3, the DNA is TGTGCCAGCCAGCCAGCCCCCTCCCCCACAGATACGCAGTATTTT.

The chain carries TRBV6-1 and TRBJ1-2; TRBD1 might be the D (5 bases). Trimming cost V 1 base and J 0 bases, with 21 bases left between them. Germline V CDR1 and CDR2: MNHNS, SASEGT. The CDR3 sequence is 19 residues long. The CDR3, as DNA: TGTGCCAGCAGTGAAGTTCAGGGTTTGGCTGGCCTAGCTAACTATGGCTACACCTTC. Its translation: CASSEVQGLAGLANYGYTF.

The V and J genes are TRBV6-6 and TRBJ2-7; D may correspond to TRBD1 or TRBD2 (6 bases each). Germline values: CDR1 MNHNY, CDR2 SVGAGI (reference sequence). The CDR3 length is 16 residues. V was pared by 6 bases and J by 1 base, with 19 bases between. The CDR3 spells CASRTLRGESSYEQYF. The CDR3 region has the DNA TGTGCCAGCAGAACCCTGAGGGGGGAGTCGTCCTACGAGCAGTACTTC.

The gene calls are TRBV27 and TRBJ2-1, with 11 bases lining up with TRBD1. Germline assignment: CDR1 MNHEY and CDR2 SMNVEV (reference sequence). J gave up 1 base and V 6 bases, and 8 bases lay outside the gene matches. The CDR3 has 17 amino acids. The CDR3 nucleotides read TGTGCCAGCAGCCAAGGACAGGGGGCTGTTTCCTACAATGAGCAGTTCTTC. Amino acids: CASSQGQGAVSYNEQFF.

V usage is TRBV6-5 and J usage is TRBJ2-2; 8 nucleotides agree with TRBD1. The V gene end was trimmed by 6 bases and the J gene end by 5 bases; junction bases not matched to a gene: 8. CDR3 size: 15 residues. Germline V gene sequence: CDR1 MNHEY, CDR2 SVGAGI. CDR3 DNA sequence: TGTGCCAGCAGAGATGGACAGGGAGGTACCGGGGAGCTGTTTTTT. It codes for CASRDGQGGTGELFF.

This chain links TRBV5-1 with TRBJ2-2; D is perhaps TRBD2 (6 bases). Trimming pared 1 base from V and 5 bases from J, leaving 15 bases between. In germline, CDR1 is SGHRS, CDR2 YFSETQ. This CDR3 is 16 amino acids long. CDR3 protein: CASSLRAGSGTGELFF. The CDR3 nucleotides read TGCGCCAGCAGCTTGCGCGCGGGATCAGGAACCGGGGAGCTGTTTTTT. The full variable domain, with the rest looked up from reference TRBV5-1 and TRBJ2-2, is KAGVTQTPRYLIKTRGQQVTLSCSPISGHRSVSWYQQTPGQGLQFLFEYFSETQRNKGNFPGRFSGRQFSNSRSEMNVSTLELGDSALYLCASSLRAGSGTGELFFGEGSRLTVL.

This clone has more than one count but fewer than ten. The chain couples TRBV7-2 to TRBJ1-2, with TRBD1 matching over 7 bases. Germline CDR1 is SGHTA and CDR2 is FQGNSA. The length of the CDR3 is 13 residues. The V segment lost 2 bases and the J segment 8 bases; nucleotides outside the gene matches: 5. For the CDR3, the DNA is TGTGCCAGCAGCTTACCGCCAGGGGGAGGCTACACCTTC. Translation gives CASSLPPGGGYTF.

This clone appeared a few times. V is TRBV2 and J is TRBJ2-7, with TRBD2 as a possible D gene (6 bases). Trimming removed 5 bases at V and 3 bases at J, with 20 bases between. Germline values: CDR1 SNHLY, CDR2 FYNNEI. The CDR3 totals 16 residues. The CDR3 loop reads CASSPRRGRDLYEQYF. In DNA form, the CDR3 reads TGTGCCAGCAGTCCAAGACGGGGGAGAGATCTCTACGAGCAGTACTTC.

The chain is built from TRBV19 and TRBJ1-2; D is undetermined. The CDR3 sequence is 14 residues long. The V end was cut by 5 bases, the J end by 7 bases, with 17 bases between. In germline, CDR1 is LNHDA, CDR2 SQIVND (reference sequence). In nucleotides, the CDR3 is TGTGCCAGTAGTCCCGGAGACCGCATCCTTGGCTACACCTTC. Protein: CASSPGDRILGYTF.

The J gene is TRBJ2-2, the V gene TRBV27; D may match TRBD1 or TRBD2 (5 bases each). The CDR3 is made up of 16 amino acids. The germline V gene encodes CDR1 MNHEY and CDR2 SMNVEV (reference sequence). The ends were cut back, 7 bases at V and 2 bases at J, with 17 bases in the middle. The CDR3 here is CASKRTGTTNTGELFF. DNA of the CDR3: TGTGCCAGCAAGCGAACCGGGACCACAAACACCGGGGAGCTGTTTTTT.

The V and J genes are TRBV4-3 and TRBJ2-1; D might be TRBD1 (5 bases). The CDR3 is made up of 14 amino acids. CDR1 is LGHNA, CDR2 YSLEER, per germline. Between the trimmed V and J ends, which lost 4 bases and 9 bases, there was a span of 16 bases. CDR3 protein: CASSRRIGVAEQFF. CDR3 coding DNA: TGCGCCAGCAGCCGAAGAATAGGGGTCGCTGAGCAGTTCTTC.

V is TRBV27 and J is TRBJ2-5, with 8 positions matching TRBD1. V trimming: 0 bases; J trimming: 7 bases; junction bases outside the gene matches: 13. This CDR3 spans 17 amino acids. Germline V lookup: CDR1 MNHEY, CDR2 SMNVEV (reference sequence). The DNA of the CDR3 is TGTGCCAGCAGTTTATCGCCCGGGACAGGCTCCCGGGGGACCCAGTACTTC. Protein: CASSLSPGTGSRGTQYF.

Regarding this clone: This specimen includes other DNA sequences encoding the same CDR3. The CDR3 reads CATSRDLGDEQFF. CDR3 bases: TGTGCCACCAGCAGAGATTTAGGAGATGAGCAGTTCTTC. The chain recombines TRBV15 with TRBJ2-1; unclear D gene. V was cut by 0 bases and J by 8 bases, with 8 bases left in between. CDR1 and CDR2 (germline): LNHNV, YYDKDF (reference sequence). The CDR3 has 13 amino acids.

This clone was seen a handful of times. The CDR3 region has the DNA TGTGCCAGCAGGAGCTTTGGGGGTGCGGATTCTGGGGCCAACGTCCTGACTTTC. Its protein product is CASRSFGGADSGANVLTF. The gene calls are TRBV7-2 and TRBJ2-6, with D perhaps given as TRBD1 or TRBD2 (5 bases each). CDR3 size: 18 residues. Germline V lookup: CDR1 SGHTA, CDR2 FQGNSA. The V and J ends lost 6 bases and 1 base respectively, with 19 bases between them.

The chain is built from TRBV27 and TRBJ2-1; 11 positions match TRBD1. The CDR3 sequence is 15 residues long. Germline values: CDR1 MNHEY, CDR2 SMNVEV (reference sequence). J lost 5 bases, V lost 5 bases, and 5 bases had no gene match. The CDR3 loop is CASSPGTGGNNEQFF. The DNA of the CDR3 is TGTGCCAGCAGTCCCGGGACAGGGGGGAACAATGAGCAGTTCTTC.